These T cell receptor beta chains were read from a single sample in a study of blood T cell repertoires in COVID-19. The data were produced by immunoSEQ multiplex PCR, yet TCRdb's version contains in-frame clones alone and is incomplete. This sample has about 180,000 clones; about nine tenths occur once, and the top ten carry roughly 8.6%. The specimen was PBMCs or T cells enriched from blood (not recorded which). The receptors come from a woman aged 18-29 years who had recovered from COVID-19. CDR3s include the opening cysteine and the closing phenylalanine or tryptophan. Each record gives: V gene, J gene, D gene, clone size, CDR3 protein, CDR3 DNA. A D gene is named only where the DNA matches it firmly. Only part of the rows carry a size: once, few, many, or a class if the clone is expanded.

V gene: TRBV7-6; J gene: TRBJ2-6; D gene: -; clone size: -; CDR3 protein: CASSLGLASSGANVLTF; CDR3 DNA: TGTGCCAGCAGCTTAGGGCTAGCCTCGTCTGGGGCCAACGTCCTGACTTTC
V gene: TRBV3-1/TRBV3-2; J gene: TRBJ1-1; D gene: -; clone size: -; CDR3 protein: CASSQVRGEAFF; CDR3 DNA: TGTGCCAGCAGCCAAGTCCGGGGTGAAGCTTTCTTT
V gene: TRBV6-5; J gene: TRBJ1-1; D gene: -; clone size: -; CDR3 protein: CASNPFSTGRTQAFF; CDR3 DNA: TGTGCCAGCAATCCCTTTTCGACAGGTCGAACCCAAGCTTTCTTT
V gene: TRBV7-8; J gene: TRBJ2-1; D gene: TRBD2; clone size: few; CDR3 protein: CASSPGLALNEQFF; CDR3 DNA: TGTGCCAGCAGCCCGGGACTAGCGTTAAATGAGCAGTTCTTC
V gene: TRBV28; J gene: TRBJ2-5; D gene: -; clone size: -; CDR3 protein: CASSWSRPTRGETQYF; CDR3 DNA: TGTGCCAGCAGTTGGTCGAGACCAACGCGGGGAGAGACCCAGTACTTC
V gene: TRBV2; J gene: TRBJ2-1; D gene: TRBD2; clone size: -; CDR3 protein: CASSEVAGASRNEQFF; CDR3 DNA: TGTGCCAGCAGTGAAGTGGCGGGAGCCTCCCGCAATGAGCAGTTCTTC
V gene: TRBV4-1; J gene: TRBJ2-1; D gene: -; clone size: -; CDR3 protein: CASSRSGVDYNEQFF; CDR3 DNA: TGCGCCAGCAGCCGTAGCGGTGTCGATTACAATGAGCAGTTCTTC
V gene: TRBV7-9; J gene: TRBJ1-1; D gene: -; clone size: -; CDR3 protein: CASSSGWTEGSHTNTEAFF; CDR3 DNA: TGTGCCAGCAGCTCAGGATGGACAGAGGGTTCCCATACGAACACTGAAGCTTTCTTT
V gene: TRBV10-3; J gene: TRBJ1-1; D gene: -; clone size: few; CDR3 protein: CAIKSMTMNTEAFF; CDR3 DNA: TGTGCCATCAAGTCGATGACAATGAACACTGAAGCTTTCTTT
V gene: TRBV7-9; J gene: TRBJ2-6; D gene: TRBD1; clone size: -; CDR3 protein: CASSTGTGRLSGANVLTF; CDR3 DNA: TGTGCCAGCAGCACCGGGACAGGGAGACTCTCTGGGGCCAACGTCCTGACTTTC
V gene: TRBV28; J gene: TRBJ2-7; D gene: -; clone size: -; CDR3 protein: CASSLWGSTYEQYF; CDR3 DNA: TGTGCCAGCAGTTTATGGGGCAGCACTTACGAGCAGTACTTC
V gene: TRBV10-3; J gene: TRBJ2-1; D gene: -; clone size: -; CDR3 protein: CAISESGGYNEQFF; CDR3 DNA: TGTGCCATCAGTGAGTCGGGGGGATACAATGAGCAGTTCTTC
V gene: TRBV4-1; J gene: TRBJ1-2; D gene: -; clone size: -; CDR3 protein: CASSAQQDTVDGYTF; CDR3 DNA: TGCGCCAGCAGCGCCCAACAAGACACCGTCGATGGCTACACCTTC
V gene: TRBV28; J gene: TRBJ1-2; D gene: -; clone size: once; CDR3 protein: CASIPPGGGFNYGYTF; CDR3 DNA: TGTGCCAGCATCCCCCCCGGGGGGGGTTTTAACTATGGCTACACCTTC
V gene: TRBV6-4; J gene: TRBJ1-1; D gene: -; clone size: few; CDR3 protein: CARREDLNTEAFF; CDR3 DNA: TGTGCCAGGAGGGAGGATCTGAACACTGAAGCTTTCTTT
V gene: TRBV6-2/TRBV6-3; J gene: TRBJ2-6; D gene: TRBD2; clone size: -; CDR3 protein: CASSSPRLAGSSGANVLTF; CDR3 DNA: TGTGCCAGCAGTTCCCCCCGACTAGCGGGGTCCTCTGGGGCCAACGTCCTGACTTTC
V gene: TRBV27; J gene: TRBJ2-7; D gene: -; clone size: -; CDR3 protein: CASSSAGNYEQYF; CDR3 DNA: TGTGCCAGCAGTTCCGCGGGAAACTACGAGCAGTACTTC
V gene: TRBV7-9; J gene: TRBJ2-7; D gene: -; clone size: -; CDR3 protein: CASSPILGEAYEQYF; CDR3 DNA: TGTGCCAGCAGCCCTATTCTGGGGGAGGCGTACGAGCAGTACTTC
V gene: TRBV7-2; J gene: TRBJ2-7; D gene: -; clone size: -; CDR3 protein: CASSPASVSGYEQYF; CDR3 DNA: TGTGCCAGCAGCCCCGCGTCTGTATCGGGCTACGAGCAGTACTTC
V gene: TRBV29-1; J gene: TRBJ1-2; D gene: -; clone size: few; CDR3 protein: CSVGNRVGGGYTF; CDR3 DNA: TGCAGCGTCGGAAACAGGGTAGGAGGCGGCTACACCTTC
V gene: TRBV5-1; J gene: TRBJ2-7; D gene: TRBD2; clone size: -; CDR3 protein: CASSLVLAGGRENEQYF; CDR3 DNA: TGCGCCAGCAGCTTGGTTTTGGCGGGAGGACGGGAAAACGAGCAGTACTTC
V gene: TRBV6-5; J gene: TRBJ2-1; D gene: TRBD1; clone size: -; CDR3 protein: CASLTWDRAYNEQFF; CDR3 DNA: TGTGCCAGCTTGACCTGGGACAGGGCGTACAATGAGCAGTTCTTC
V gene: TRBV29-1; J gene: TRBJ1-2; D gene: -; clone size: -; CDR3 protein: CSVDSYGYTF; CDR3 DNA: TGCAGCGTGGACAGCTATGGCTACACCTTC
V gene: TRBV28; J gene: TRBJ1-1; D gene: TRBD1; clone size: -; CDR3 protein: CASSPTGGWAEAFF; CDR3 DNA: TGTGCCAGCAGCCCCACAGGGGGCTGGGCTGAAGCTTTCTTT